The next 7 T cell receptor beta chains were all read from a single sample in a study of vaccination effects on CD4 cells after COVID-19. TCRdb's table, derived via immunoSEQ multiplex PCR, lists solely in-frame clones and lacks some. Of some 69,000 clones detected, 65% to 80% appear once; the ten largest clones hold 2.5% to 3%. Antigens for these TCRs are unknown. Within the ViraFEST assay, antigen-specific CD4+ T cells underwent expansion with viral peptide pools prior to sequencing. CD4+ T cell isolation took place after 10 days of culture. Among the vaccine recipients, none had a prior SARS-CoV-2 infection, and nucleocapsid antibodies were negative. This sample comprised CD4+ T cells from PBMCs cultured with HCoV-NL63 spike peptides, obtained before COVID-19 vaccination. These receptors were obtained from a human donor who received a COVID-19 vaccine.

The chain is built from TRBV13 and TRBJ2-5, with 10 bases that match TRBD1. The CDR3 has 16 residues. Germline V CDR1 and CDR2: PRHDT, FYEKMQ (reference sequence). The V segment lost 4 bases and the J segment 5 bases; nucleotides outside the gene matches: 10. CDR3 sequence reads: CASSSWGTGEMETQYF. CDR3 in DNA: TGTGCCAGCAGCTCATGGGGGACAGGGGAGATGGAGACCCAGTACTTC.

This clone was recorded once. The chain couples TRBV6-5 to TRBJ1-4, with a tentative D call TRBD1 (6 bases). The CDR3 spans 14 residues. V was pared by 8 bases and J by 4 bases, with 14 bases between. Germline CDR1 and CDR2: MNHEY and SVGAGI. The CDR3 nucleotides read TGTGCCAGCTCGTTACAGGGACTTAATGAAAAACTGTTTTTT. Translated, it gives CASSLQGLNEKLFF.

The rearrangement uses TRBV7-3 and TRBJ2-3; 8 nucleotides line up with TRBD2. V dropped 5 bases and J dropped 6; count of bases not matched to a gene: 4. This CDR3 is built from 13 residues. The germline V gene encodes CDR1 SGHTA and CDR2 FQGTGA. Here the CDR3 DNA reads TGTGCCAGCAGCCCCCGGGGGGGGGATACGCAGTATTTT. Its translation is CASSPRGGDTQYF.

This clone showed up just a few times. V is TRBV19 and J is TRBJ2-6; 9 bases match TRBD2. V gave up 4 bases and J gave up 3 bases; unmatched junction bases: 10. There are 18 residues in the CDR3. The germline V gene encodes CDR1 LNHDA and CDR2 SQIVND (reference sequence). The CDR3: CASSNRFSGGSGANVLTF. For the CDR3, the DNA is TGTGCCAGTAGTAATCGTTTTAGCGGGGGAAGTGGGGCCAACGTCCTGACTTTC.

This clone was picked up a small number of times. The chain recombines TRBV19 with TRBJ1-5; D is unresolved. Trimming shortened V by 7 bases and J by 11 bases, and 15 bases separated the two germline ends. CDR3 length: 12 residues. CDR1 and CDR2 from the germline V gene are LNHDA and SQIVND (reference sequence). The CDR3 protein is CASTEGTRTQHF. CDR3 nucleotide sequence: TGTGCCAGTACAGAAGGTACTCGGACCCAGCATTTT.

The chain has TRBV20-1 and TRBJ1-5; weak D call: TRBD1 (5 bases). This CDR3 contains 17 residues. Trimming shortened V by 3 bases and J by 4 bases, and 22 bases separated the two germline ends. The germline gives CDR1 DFQATT, CDR2 SNEGSKA (reference sequence). The CDR3 DNA reads TGCAGTGCTAGTAGCCCTCCGGGGACTCCGGGGAATCAGCCCCAGCATTTT. As protein: CSASSPPGTPGNQPQHF.

The V and J genes are TRBV12-5 and TRBJ1-5; tentatively, D is TRBD1 (5 bases). This CDR3 contains 13 residues. Germline-derived CDR1 and CDR2 are LGHNT and FRNRAP. V was shortened by 6 bases and J by 2 bases, with 8 bases between the two germline ends. CDR3 amino acids: CASGPRGNQPQHF. As DNA, the CDR3 is TGTGCTAGTGGCCCCAGGGGCAATCAGCCCCAGCATTTT.